Following are 23 T cell receptor beta chains from one sample sequenced in a study of T cell responses to AZD1222 COVID-19 vaccine. Generated by immunoSEQ multiplex PCR, the TCRdb table keeps only in-frame clones and is missing some. In the table there are about 140,000 clones, 90% to 95% of which are singletons. The sequenced sample was peripheral blood, obtained 28 days after the second AZD1222 dose. The origin of the receptors is an adult who received the AZD1222 COVID-19 vaccine.

This chain links TRBV12-3 or TRBV12-4 with TRBJ1-1, with a possible D match to TRBD1 (6 bases). The CDR3 is 13 residues long. Between the trimmed V and J ends, which lost 8 bases and 1 base, there was a span of 11 bases. DNA of the CDR3: TGTGCCAGCCTCGAACAGGGGAACACTGAAGCTTTCTTT. It encodes CASLEQGNTEAFF.

This clone was counted once. This sequence joins TRBV5-1 and TRBJ2-5; no definite D call. With 2 bases removed from V and 5 bases from J, the gap between germline ends came to 16 bases. The CDR3 has 15 amino acids. The germline V gene encodes CDR1 SGHRS and CDR2 YFSETQ. CDR3 region: CASSLNVAGGETQYF. The CDR3 DNA sequence: TGCGCCAGCAGCTTAAACGTCGCCGGTGGGGAGACCCAGTACTTC.

J is TRBJ2-5 and V is TRBV7-2, with unresolved D. The CDR3 has 12 amino acids. The germline V and J ends were trimmed by 1 base and 2 bases, with 2 bases remaining between them. The germline V gene has CDR1 SGHTA and CDR2 FQGNSA. The CDR3 DNA follows: TGTGCCAGCAGCTTAGGGCAAGAGACCCAGTACTTC. The encoded protein is CASSLGQETQYF.

V gene TRBV28 combines with J gene TRBJ2-1; 7 bases are shared with TRBD2. After removal of 1 base from V and 5 bases from J, the junction contained 5 bases not matched to a gene. Germline V lookup: CDR1 MDHEN, CDR2 SYDVKM. The CDR3 is 15 residues long. The CDR3 DNA sequence: TGTGCCAGCAGTTTATCGGGGGAGGGCCACAATGAGCAGTTCTTC. This codes for CASSLSGEGHNEQFF.

The chain links TRBV29-1 to TRBJ1-2; no firm D call. This CDR3 region has 12 residues. Germline V gene sequence: CDR1 SQVTM, CDR2 ANQGSEA. V was trimmed by 3 bases and J by 3 bases, leaving 8 bases between them. CDR3 in amino acids: CSVDSPDYGYTF. Here the CDR3 DNA reads TGCAGCGTTGATTCTCCCGACTATGGCTACACCTTC.

The chain is built from TRBV6-5 and TRBJ1-1; weak D call: TRBD1 (5 bases). CDR1 MNHEY and CDR2 SVGAGI come from the germline V gene. This CDR3 spans 14 amino acids. Trimming cost V 7 bases and J 0 bases, with 12 bases left between them. CDR3 coding DNA: TGTGCCAGCACGATGGGACGATTGAACACTGAAGCTTTCTTT. Protein: CASTMGRLNTEAFF.

The rearrangement links TRBV20-1 to TRBJ1-5, with unresolved D. Per the germline V gene, CDR1 is DFQATT and CDR2 is SNEGSKA (reference sequence). Trimming took 3 bases from V and 0 from J, leaving 9 bases between them. The CDR3 has 14 amino acids. The CDR3 DNA sequence: TGCAGTGCTAGTCTCAGCCATAGCAATCAGCCCCAGCATTTT. It specifies CSASLSHSNQPQHF.

The chain employs TRBV5-1 and TRBJ2-6, with D unresolved. Trimming took off 0 bases at V and 0 bases at J, with 13 bases between the two ends. There are 18 residues in the CDR3. Germline CDR1 SGHRS, CDR2 YFSETQ. The CDR3 is CASSLVFGSSSGANVLTF. The CDR3 nucleotides are TGCGCCAGCAGCTTGGTTTTCGGCTCAAGCTCTGGGGCCAACGTCCTGACTTTC.

This chain links TRBV5-1 with TRBJ1-2; 7 positions match TRBD1. Looked up from germline, CDR1 is SGHRS and CDR2 is YFSETQ. This CDR3 contains 15 residues. The V and J ends lost 1 base and 8 bases, in that order; junction bases with no gene match: 11. As DNA, the CDR3 is TGCGCCAGCAGCTTGTTGAGGGGGCCCAATCCAGGCTACACCTTC. It is translated as CASSLLRGPNPGYTF.

This rearrangement joins TRBV28 to TRBJ1-5; possible D gene TRBD1, 5 bases. The length of the CDR3 is 11 residues. Germline V gives CDR1 MDHEN, CDR2 SYDVKM. The CDR3 DNA follows: TGTGCGGGGGGTCGGAATCAGCCCCAGCATTTT. Translated: CAGGRNQPQHF. The full variable domain, rest sourced from reference TRBV28 and TRBJ1-5, is DVKVTQSSRYLVKRTGEKVFLECVQDMDHENMFWYRQDPGLGLRLIYFSYDVKMKEKGDIPEGYSVSREKKERFSLILESASTNQTSMYLCAGGRNQPQHFGDGTRLSIL.

This chain connects TRBV5-1 to TRBJ2-5, with 7 bases that match TRBD1. CDR1 SGHRS and CDR2 YFSETQ come from the germline V gene. The V and J ends lost 0 bases and 1 base, in that order; junction bases with no gene match: 6. This CDR3 has 16 amino acids. The CDR3 DNA follows: TGCGCCAGCAGCTTGGAGGGGGCCGTGGGCCAAGAGACCCAGTACTTC. This encodes CASSLEGAVGQETQYF.

V usage is TRBV7-9 and J usage is TRBJ1-6; 8 bases agree with TRBD1. Germline values: CDR1 SEHNR, CDR2 FQNEAQ (reference sequence). Germline trimming cut 5 bases from V and 0 bases from J; bases unmatched to any gene: 3. The CDR3 has 16 amino acids. In DNA form, the CDR3 reads TGTGCCAGCAGCGACACAGGGGGCTCCTATAATTCACCCCTCCACTTT. It encodes CASSDTGGSYNSPLHF.

The count of this clone is one. The chain joins TRBV28 to TRBJ1-4, with a weak D call TRBD1 (5 bases). This CDR3 contains 14 residues. Germline loops: CDR1 MDHEN, CDR2 SYDVKM. Between the trimmed V and J ends, which lost 7 bases and 8 bases, there was a span of 17 bases. In DNA form, the CDR3 reads TGTGCCAGCACCCTGGGGGGTCCGCAGGAAAAACTGTTTTTT. It yields the protein CASTLGGPQEKLFF.

The J gene is TRBJ2-3, the V gene TRBV19, with TRBD1 matching over 7 bases. The CDR3 covers 15 residues. Trimming at V came to 6 bases and at J to 3 bases, leaving 9 bases not matched to a gene. CDR1 is LNHDA, CDR2 SQIVND, per germline (reference sequence). CDR3 in amino acids: CASRKRQGGTDTQYF. CDR3 in DNA: TGTGCCAGTAGAAAGCGACAGGGTGGAACAGATACGCAGTATTTT.

V and J are TRBV27 and TRBJ2-6, with 9 bases lining up with TRBD1. The CDR3 runs to 20 residues. J lost 0 bases, V lost 4 bases, and 13 bases had no gene match. CDR1 is MNHEY, CDR2 SMNVEV, per germline (reference sequence). The CDR3 is CASSSAAPGTGFSGANVLTF. The CDR3 DNA reads TGTGCCAGCAGTTCCGCCGCACCCGGGACAGGGTTCTCTGGGGCCAACGTCCTGACTTTC.

The chain joins TRBV28 to TRBJ1-5, with 9 positions matching TRBD1. V gave up 3 bases and J gave up 6 bases; unmatched junction bases: 9. The CDR3 has 16 amino acids. Per germline, CDR1 MDHEN and CDR2 SYDVKM. The CDR3 sequence is CASSFFLGQGSQPQHF. For the CDR3, the DNA is TGTGCCAGCAGTTTCTTTTTGGGACAGGGTTCTCAGCCCCAGCATTTT.

The chain carries TRBV28 and TRBJ1-3; D unresolved. V was trimmed by 1 base and J by 5 bases, leaving 9 bases between them. The germline gives CDR1 MDHEN, CDR2 SYDVKM. This CDR3 comprises 14 residues. As DNA, the CDR3 is TGTGCCAGCAGTTTATTGGGGAACCGAAACACCATATATTTT. It translates to CASSLLGNRNTIYF.

The chain carries TRBV11-2 and TRBJ2-2, with D perhaps TRBD2 (6 bases). This CDR3 region has 16 residues. Germline CDR1 is SGHAT and CDR2 is FQNNGV. V lost 2 bases to trimming and J lost 2 bases, with 12 bases between them. CDR3 sequence: CASSLTPGANTGELFF. Written as DNA, the CDR3 is TGTGCCAGCAGCTTAACCCCGGGAGCAAACACCGGGGAGCTGTTTTTT.

The chain has TRBV7-2 and TRBJ1-5; D is undetermined. The CDR3 is 13 residues long. Germline CDR1 and CDR2: SGHTA and FQGNSA. The germline V and J ends were trimmed by 0 bases and 8 bases, with 8 bases remaining between them. The CDR3 reads CASSLAYLEPQHF. The DNA of the CDR3 is TGTGCCAGCAGCTTAGCGTATCTGGAGCCCCAGCATTTT.

This clone was seen only once. The gene calls are TRBV9 and TRBJ1-1, with TRBD1 matching 9 bases. Losses at the gene ends were 3 bases for V and 3 bases for J; bases not matched to a gene: 6. The CDR3 spans 15 residues. From germline, CDR1 is SGDLS and CDR2 YYNGEE. For the CDR3, the DNA is TGTGCCAGCAGCGCCAGACAGGGGGTAGACACTGAAGCTTTCTTT. Translation: CASSARQGVDTEAFF.

The chain links TRBV19 to TRBJ2-2; D gene unclear. Between the trimmed V and J ends, which lost 6 bases and 2 bases, there was a span of 1 base. Per germline, CDR1 LNHDA and CDR2 SQIVND (reference sequence). CDR3 length: 11 amino acids. The CDR3: CASRNTGELFF. DNA for the CDR3: TGTGCCAGTAGAAACACCGGGGAGCTGTTTTTT.

This sequence joins TRBV11-2 and TRBJ1-3; D ambiguous. Trimming stripped 5 bases from V and 2 bases from J, with 13 bases between. The germline gives CDR1 SGHAT, CDR2 FQNNGV. The CDR3 loop spans 15 amino acids. In nucleotides, the CDR3 is TGTGCCAGCAGCCCCTCGGTCGTACCTGGAAACACCATATATTTT. Translation: CASSPSVVPGNTIYF.

This clone was seen a single time. The chain carries TRBV24-1 and TRBJ1-1; the D gene is possibly TRBD1 (5 bases). The CDR3 runs 14 residues. V was trimmed by 4 bases and J by 3 bases, leaving 11 bases between them. From germline, CDR1 is KGHDR and CDR2 SFDVKD. The CDR3 coding sequence is TGTGCCACCAGTGACAGGGTGGTGGACACTGAAGCTTTCTTT. It codes for CATSDRVVDTEAFF.